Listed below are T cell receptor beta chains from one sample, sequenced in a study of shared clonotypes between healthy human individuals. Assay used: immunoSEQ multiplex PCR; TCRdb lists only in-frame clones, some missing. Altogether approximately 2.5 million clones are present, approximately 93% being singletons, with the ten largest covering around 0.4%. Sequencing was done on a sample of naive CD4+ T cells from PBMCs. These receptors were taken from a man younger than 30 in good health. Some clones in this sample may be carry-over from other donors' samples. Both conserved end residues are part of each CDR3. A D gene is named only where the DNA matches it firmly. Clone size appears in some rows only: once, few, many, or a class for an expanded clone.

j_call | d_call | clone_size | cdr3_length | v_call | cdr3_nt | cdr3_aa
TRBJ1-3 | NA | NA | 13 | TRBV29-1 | TGCAGCGTTGAGGGGGGCCCTGGAAACACCATATATTTT | CSVEGGPGNTIYF
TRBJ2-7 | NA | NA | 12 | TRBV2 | TGTGCCAGCAAAGAGGGAGCCTACGAGCAGTACTTC | CASKEGAYEQYF
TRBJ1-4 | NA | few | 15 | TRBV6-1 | TGTGCCAGCAGTAGGACGTCAGCAACTAATGAAAAACTGTTTTTT | CASSRTSATNEKLFF
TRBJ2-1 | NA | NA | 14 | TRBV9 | TGTGCCAGCAGCGTTGGGGAATTCTACAATGAGCAGTTCTTC | CASSVGEFYNEQFF
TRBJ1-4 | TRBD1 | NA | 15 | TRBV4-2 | TGTGCCAGCAGCCTTCCGGGACAGGTCAATGAAAAACTGTTTTTT | CASSLPGQVNEKLFF
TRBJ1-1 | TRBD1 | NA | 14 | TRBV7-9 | TGTGCCAGCAGCAACCAGGGGGAGTTCTCTGAAGCTTTCTTT | CASSNQGEFSEAFF
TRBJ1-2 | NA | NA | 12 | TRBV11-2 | TGTGCCAGCAGCTTAGAAATCTATGGCTACACCTTC | CASSLEIYGYTF
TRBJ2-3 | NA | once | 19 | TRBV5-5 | TGTGCCAGCAGCTTGACCAATCGTCGCCCGGGTTGGTCGACAGATACGCAGTATTTT | CASSLTNRRPGWSTDTQYF
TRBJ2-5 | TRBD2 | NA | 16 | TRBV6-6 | TGTGCCAGCAGTTATCTTCCAGCGGGAGGGGAAGAGACCCAGTACTTC | CASSYLPAGGEETQYF
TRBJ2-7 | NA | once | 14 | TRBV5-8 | TGTGCCAGCAGCTTGTCCGCGAGCTCCTACGAGCAGTACTTC | CASSLSASSYEQYF
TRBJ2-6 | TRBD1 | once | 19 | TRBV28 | TGTGCCAGCAGTTCCAGGGCAGGGGGTCAACAATCTGGGGCCAACGTCCTGACTTTC | CASSSRAGGQQSGANVLTF
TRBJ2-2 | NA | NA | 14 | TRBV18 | TGTGCCAGCTCACCCGAACCTGAGGGTTTAGAGCTGTTTTTT | CASSPEPEGLELFF
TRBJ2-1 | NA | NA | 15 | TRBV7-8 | TGTGCCAGCAGCCCCAGGGGGGCGGTATACAATGAGCAGTTCTTC | CASSPRGAVYNEQFF
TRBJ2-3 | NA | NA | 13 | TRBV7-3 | TGTGCCAGCAGCGCCGACCCCACAGATACGCAGTATTTT | CASSADPTDTQYF
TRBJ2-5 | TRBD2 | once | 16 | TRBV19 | TGTGCCAGTAGTGTGACTAGCGGGAGTTTCCAAGAGACCCAGTACTTC | CASSVTSGSFQETQYF
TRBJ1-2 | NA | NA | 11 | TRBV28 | TGTGCCAGCAGTTCTCGACAGAGCTACACCTTC | CASSSRQSYTF
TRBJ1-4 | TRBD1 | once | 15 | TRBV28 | TGTGCCAGCAGGGGGACCGGACAGGGAAACGAAAAACTGTTTTTT | CASRGTGQGNEKLFF
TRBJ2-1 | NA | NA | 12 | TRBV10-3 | TGTGCCATCGGAACCTCCTACAATGAGCAGTTCTTC | CAIGTSYNEQFF
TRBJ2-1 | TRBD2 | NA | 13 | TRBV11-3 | TGTGCCAGCTCAATCCTGTCGGGAGGGCCTCAGTTCTTC | CASSILSGGPQFF
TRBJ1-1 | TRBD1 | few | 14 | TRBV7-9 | TGTGCCAGCAGCTTTGCAGGGGGCTTCGCTGAAGCTTTCTTT | CASSFAGGFAEAFF
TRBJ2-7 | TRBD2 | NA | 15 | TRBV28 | TGTGCCAGCAGTCACCGACTAGCGGGAACTTACGAGCAGTACTTC | CASSHRLAGTYEQYF
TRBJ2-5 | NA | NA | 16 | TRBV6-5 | TGTGCCAGCAGTTATACGCAGAGACAGTACCAAGAGACCCAGTACTTC | CASSYTQRQYQETQYF
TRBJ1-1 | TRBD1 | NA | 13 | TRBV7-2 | TGTGCCAGCAGCAATTGGGGAAGGGGGCGAGCTTTCTTT | CASSNWGRGRAFF
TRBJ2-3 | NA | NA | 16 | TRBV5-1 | TGCGCCAGCAGCTTGGTCGGGGGAGGAGACACAGATACGCAGTATTTT | CASSLVGGGDTDTQYF
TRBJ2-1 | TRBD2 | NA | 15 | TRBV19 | TGTGCCAGTAGTAACATGCGGGAGATATACAATGAGCAGTTCTTC | CASSNMREIYNEQFF
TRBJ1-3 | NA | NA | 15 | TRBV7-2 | TGTGCCAGCAGTAGAGGGGTGATTTCTGGAAACACCATATATTTT | CASSRGVISGNTIYF
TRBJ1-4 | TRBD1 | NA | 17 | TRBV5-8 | TGTGCCAGCAGCCAACGACAGGGGAGGTCATCGGGGGAAAAACTGTTTTTT | CASSQRQGRSSGEKLFF
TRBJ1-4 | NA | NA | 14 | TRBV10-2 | TGCGCCAGCAGCGGAGGTGGGGCTAGGGGAAAACTGTTTTTT | CASSGGGARGKLFF
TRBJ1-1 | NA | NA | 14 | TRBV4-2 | TGTGCCAGCAGCCAAGATATGGGGGGAACTGAAGCTTTCTTT | CASSQDMGGTEAFF
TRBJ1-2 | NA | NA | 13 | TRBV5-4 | TGTGCCAGCAGCCCGGGAGGGGTCTATGGCTACACCTTC | CASSPGGVYGYTF
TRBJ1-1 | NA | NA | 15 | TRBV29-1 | TGCAGCGTTGAAGCTGGTGGAGGGATGAACACTGAAGCTTTCTTT | CSVEAGGGMNTEAFF
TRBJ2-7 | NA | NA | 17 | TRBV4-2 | TGTGCCAGCAGCCTAAACGAACCGGGGTTGAGGTCCTACGAGCAGTACTTC | CASSLNEPGLRSYEQYF
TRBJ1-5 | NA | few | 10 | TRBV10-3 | TGTGCCATCGGTAGGGAGCCCCAGCATTTT | CAIGREPQHF
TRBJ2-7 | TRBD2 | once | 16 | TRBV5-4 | TGTGCCAGCAGCCGGACTAGCGGGAGGGCCCTCTACGAGCAGTACTTC | CASSRTSGRALYEQYF
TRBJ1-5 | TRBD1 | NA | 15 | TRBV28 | TGTGCCAGCAGTTTAGGACAGGGGTACTATCAGCCCCAGCATTTT | CASSLGQGYYQPQHF
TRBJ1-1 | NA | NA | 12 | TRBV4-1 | TGCGCCAGCAGCCAAGATTACAGAGAAGCTTTCTTT | CASSQDYREAFF
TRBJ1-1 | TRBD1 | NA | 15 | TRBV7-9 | TGTGCCAGCAGCTTAAACAGGGGGGAGGACACTGAAGCTTTCTTT | CASSLNRGEDTEAFF
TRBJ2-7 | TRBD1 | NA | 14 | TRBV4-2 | TGTGCCAGCAGCCAAGGGGGACAGGGATACGAGCAGTACTTC | CASSQGGQGYEQYF
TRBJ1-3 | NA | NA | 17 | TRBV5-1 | TGCGCCAGCAGCCCGTGGATGCAGGGCCTCTCTGGAAACACCATATATTTT | CASSPWMQGLSGNTIYF
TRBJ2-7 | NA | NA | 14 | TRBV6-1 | TGTGCCAGCATCCTGGATGGGAGCTCCTACGAGCAGTACTTC | CASILDGSSYEQYF
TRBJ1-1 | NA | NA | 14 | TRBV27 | TGTGCCAGCAGTCTAAAAGGGGGGAACACTGAAGCTTTCTTT | CASSLKGGNTEAFF
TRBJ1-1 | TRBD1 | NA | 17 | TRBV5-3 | TGTGCCAGAAGTTACCTCGATCGACAGGGCGAGAACACTGAAGCTTTCTTT | CARSYLDRQGENTEAFF